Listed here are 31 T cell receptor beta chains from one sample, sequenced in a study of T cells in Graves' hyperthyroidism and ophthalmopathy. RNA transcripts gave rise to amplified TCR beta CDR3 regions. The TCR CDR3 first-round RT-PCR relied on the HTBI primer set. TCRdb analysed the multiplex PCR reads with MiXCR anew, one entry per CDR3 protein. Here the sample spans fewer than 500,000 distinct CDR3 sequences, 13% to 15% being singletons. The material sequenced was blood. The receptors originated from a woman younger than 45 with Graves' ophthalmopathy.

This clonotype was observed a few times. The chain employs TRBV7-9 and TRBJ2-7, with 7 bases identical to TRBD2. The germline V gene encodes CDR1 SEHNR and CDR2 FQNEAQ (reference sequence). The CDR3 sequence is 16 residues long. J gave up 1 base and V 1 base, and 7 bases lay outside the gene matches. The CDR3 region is CASSLGPTSPSYEQYF. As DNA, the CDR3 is TGTGCCAGCAGCTTAGGGCCGACTAGCCCTTCCTACGAGCAGTACTTC.

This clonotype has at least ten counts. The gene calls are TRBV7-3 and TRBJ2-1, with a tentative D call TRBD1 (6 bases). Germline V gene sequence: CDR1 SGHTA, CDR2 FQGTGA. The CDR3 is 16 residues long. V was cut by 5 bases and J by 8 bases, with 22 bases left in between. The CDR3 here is CASSPRGRGFSDEQFF. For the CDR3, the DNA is TGTGCCAGCAGCCCTCGTGGCAGGGGATTTAGCGATGAGCAGTTCTTC. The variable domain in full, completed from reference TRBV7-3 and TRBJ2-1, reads GAGVSQTPSNKVTEKGKYVELRCDPISGHTALYWYRQSLGQGPEFLIYFQGTGAADDSGLPNDRFFAVRPEGSVSTLKIQRTERGDSAVYLCASSPRGRGFSDEQFFGPGTRLTVL.

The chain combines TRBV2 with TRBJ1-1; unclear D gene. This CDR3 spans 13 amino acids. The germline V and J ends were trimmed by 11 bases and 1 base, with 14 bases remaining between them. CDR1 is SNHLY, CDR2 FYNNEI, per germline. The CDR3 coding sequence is TGTGCCCGCGGGTTGCAGGCGAACACTGAAGCTTTCTTT. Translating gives CARGLQANTEAFF.

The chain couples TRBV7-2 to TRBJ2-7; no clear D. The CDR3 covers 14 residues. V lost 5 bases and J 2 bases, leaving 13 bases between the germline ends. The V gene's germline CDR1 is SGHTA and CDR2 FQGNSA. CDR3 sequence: CASSPTRTTYEQYF. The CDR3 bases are TGTGCCAGCAGCCCGACCAGAACAACCTACGAGCAGTACTTC.

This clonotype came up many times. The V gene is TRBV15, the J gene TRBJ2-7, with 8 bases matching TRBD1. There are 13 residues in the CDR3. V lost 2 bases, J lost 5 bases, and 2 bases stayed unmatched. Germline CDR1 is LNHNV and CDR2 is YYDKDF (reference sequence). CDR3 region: CATSRSTGDEQYF. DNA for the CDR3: TGTGCCACCAGCAGATCGACAGGGGACGAGCAGTACTTC.

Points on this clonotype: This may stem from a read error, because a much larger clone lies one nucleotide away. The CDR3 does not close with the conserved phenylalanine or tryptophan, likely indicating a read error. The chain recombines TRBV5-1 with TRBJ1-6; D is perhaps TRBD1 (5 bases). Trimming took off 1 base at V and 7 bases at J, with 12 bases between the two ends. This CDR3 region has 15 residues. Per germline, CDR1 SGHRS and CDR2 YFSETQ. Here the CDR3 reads CASSLRGESNSPLHS. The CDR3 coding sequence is TGCGCCAGCAGCTTGCGAGGGGAATCAAATTCACCCCTCCACTCT.

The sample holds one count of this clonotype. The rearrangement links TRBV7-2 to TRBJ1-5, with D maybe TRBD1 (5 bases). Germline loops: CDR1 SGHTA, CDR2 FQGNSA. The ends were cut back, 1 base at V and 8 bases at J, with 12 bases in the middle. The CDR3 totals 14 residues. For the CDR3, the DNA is TGTGCCAGCAGCTTAGAAGGGACCGGGGAGCCCCAGCATTTT. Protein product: CASSLEGTGEPQHF.

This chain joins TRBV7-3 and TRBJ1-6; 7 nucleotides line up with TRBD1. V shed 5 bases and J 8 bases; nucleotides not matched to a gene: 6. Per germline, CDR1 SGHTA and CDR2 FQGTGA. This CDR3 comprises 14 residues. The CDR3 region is CASSPRGTDSPLHF. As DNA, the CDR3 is TGTGCCAGCAGCCCCAGGGGGACGGATTCACCCCTCCACTTT.

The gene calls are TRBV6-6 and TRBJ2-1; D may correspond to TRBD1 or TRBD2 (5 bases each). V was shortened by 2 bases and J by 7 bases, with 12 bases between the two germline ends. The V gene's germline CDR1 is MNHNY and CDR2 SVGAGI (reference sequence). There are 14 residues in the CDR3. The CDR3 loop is CASSYRGRSNEQFF. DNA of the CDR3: TGTGCCAGCAGTTACCGGGGCAGGTCTAATGAGCAGTTCTTC.

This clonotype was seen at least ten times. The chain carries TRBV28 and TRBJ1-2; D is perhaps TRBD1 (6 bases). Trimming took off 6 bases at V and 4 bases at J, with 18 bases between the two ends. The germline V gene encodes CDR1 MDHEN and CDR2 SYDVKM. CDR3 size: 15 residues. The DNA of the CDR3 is TGTGCCAGCAGGGGCAGGGGTCCTTCGAGCTATGGCTACACCTTC. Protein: CASRGRGPSSYGYTF.

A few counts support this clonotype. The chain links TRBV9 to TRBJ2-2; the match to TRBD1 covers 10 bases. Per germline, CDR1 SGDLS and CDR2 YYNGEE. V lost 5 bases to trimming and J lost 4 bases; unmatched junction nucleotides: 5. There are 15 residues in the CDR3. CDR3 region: CASSRTGGGTGELFF. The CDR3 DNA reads TGTGCCAGCAGTAGGACAGGGGGGGGCACCGGGGAGCTGTTTTTT.

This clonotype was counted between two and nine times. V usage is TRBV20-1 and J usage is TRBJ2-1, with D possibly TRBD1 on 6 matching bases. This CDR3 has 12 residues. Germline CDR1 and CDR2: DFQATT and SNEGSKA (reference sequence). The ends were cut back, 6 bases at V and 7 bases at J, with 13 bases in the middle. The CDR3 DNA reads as TGCAGTGCAGACGACCAGGGGAATGAGCAGTTCTTC. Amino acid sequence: CSADDQGNEQFF.

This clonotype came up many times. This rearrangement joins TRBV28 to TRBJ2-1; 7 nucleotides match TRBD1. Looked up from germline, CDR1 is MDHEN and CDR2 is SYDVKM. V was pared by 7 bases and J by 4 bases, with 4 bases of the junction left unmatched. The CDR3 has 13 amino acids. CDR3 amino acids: CASNRDSYNEQFF. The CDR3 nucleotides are TGTGCCAGCAATCGGGACAGTTACAATGAGCAGTTCTTC.

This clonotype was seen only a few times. For the CDR3, the DNA is TGTGCCAGCAGTTTGAGTCGGGCACCCATCGGAAACACCATATATTTT. Amino acid sequence: CASSLSRAPIGNTIYF. The chain uses TRBV28 and TRBJ1-3; D gene ambiguous. The CDR3 contains 16 residues. V shed 3 bases and J shed 4 bases, with 16 bases lying between them. CDR1 is MDHEN, CDR2 SYDVKM, per germline.

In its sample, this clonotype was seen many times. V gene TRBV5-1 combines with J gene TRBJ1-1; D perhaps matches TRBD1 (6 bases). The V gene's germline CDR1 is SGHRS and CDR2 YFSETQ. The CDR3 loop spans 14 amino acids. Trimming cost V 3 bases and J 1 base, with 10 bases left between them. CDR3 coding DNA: TGCGCCAGCAGCTCTGGGGGCACGAACACTGAAGCTTTCTTT. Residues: CASSSGGTNTEAFF.

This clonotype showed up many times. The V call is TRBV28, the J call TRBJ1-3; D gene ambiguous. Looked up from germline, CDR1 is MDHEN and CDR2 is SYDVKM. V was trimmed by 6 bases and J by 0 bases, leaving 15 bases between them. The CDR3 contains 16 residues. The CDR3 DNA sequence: TGTGCCAGCAGCCTACATACACCGGCCTCTGGAAACACCATATATTTT. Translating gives CASSLHTPASGNTIYF.

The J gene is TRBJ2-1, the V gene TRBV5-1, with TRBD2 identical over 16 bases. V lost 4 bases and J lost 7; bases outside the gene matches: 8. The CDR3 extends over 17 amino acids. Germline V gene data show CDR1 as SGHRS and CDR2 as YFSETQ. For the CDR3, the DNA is TGCGCCAGCAGCGGAGGGACTAGCGGGGGGGCCGGGAATGAGCAGTTCTTC. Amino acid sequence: CASSGGTSGGAGNEQFF.

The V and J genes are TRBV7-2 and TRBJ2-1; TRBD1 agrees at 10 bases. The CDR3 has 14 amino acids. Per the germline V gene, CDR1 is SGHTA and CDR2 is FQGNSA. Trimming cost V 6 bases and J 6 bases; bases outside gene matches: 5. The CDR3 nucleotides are TGTGCCAGCAGTTTCCGGGACAGGGGCAATGAGCAGTTCTTC. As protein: CASSFRDRGNEQFF. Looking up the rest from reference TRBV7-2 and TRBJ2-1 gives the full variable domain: GAGVSQSPSNKVTEKGKDVELRCDPISGHTALYWYRQSLGQGLEFLIYFQGNSAPDKSGLPSDRFSAERTGGSVSTLTIQRTQQEDSAVYLCASSFRDRGNEQFFGPGTRLTVL.

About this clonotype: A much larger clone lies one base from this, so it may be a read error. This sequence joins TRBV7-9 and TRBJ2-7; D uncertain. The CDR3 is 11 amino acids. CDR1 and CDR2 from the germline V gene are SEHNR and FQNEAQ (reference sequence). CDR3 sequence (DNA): TGTGCCGGCAGCGCAAACTACGAGCAGTACTTC. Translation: CAGSANYEQYF.

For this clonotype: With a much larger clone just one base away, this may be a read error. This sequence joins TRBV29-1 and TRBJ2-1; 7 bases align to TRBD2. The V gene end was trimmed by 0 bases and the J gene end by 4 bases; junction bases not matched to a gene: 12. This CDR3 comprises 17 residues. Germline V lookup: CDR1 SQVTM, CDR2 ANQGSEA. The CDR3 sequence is CSVEERTPAGSYNEQFF. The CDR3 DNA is TGCAGCGTTGAAGAAAGAACCCCAGCGGGGAGTTACAATGAGCAGTTCTTC.

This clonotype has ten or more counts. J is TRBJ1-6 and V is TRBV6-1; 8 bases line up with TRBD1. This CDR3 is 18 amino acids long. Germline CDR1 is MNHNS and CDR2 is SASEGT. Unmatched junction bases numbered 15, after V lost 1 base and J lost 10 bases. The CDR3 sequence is CASSEEAGGYPTWSPLHF. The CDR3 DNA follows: TGTGCCAGCAGTGAAGAGGCAGGGGGCTACCCGACTTGGTCACCCCTCCACTTT.

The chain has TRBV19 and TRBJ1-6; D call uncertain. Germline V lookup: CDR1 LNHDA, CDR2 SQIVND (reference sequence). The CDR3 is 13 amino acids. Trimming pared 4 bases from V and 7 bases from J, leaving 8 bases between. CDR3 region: CASSTGANSPLHF. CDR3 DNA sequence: TGTGCCAGTAGTACGGGAGCGAATTCACCCCTCCACTTT.

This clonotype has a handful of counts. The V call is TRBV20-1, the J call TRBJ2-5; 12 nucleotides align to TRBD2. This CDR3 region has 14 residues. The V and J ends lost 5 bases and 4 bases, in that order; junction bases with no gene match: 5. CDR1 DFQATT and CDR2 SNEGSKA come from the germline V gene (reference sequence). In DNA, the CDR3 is TGCAGTGCTCGTCTACTAGCGGGGGGAGAGACCCAGTACTTC. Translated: CSARLLAGGETQYF.

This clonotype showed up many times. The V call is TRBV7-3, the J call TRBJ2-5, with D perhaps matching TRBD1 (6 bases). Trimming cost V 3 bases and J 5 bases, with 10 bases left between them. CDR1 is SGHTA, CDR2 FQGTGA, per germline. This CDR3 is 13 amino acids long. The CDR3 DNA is TGTGCCAGCAGCTTTGCAGGGGCTGAGACCCAGTACTTC. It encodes CASSFAGAETQYF.

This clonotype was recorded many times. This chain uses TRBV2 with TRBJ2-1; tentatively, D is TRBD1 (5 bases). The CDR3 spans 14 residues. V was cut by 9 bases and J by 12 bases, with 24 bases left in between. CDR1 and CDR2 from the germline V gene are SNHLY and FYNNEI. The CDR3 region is CARSLGARFFGQFF. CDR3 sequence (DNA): TGTGCCAGATCTCTTGGGGCCCGATTCTTTGGGCAGTTCTTC.

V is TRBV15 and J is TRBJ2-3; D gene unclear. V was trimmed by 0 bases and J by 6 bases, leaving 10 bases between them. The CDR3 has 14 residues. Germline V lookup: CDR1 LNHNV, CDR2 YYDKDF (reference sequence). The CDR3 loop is CATSREKRFDTQYF. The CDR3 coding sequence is TGTGCCACCAGCAGAGAGAAGCGATTCGATACGCAGTATTTT.

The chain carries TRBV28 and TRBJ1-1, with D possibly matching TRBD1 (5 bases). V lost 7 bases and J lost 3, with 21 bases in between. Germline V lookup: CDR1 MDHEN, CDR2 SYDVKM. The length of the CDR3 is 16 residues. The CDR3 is CASTHSSRDSDTEAFF. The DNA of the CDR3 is TGTGCCAGCACTCACTCTTCGCGGGACTCTGACACTGAAGCTTTCTTT. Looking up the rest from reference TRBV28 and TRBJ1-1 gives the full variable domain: DVKVTQSSRYLVKRTGEKVFLECVQDMDHENMFWYRQDPGLGLRLIYFSYDVKMKEKGDIPEGYSVSREKKERFSLILESASTNQTSMYLCASTHSSRDSDTEAFFGQGTRLTVV.

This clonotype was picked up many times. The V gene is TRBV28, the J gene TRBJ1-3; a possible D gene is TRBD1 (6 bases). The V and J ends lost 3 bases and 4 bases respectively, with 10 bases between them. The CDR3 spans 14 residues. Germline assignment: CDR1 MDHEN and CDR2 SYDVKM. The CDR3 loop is CASSLMGQGNTIYF. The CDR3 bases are TGTGCCAGCAGTTTGATGGGACAAGGAAACACCATATATTTT.

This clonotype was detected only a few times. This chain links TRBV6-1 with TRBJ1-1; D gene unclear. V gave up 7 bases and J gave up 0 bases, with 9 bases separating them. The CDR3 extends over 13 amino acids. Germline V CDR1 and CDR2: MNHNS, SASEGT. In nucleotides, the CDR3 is TGTGCCAGCAACGTAGAGATGAACACTGAAGCTTTCTTT. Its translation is CASNVEMNTEAFF.

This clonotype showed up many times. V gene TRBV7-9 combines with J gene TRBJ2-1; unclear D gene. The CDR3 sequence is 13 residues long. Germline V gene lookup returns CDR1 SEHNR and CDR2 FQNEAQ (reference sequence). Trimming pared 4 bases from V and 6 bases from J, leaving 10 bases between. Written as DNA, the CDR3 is TGTGCCAGCAGCTCTCGTCAGATCAATGAGCAGTTCTTC. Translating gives CASSSRQINEQFF.

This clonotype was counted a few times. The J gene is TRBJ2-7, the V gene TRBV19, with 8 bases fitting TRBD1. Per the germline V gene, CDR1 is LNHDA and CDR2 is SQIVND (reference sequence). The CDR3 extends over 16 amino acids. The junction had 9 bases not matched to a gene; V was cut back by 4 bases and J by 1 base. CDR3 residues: CASSRSHGQGSYEQYF. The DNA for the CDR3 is TGTGCCAGTAGTAGGAGCCACGGACAGGGTTCCTACGAGCAGTACTTC.